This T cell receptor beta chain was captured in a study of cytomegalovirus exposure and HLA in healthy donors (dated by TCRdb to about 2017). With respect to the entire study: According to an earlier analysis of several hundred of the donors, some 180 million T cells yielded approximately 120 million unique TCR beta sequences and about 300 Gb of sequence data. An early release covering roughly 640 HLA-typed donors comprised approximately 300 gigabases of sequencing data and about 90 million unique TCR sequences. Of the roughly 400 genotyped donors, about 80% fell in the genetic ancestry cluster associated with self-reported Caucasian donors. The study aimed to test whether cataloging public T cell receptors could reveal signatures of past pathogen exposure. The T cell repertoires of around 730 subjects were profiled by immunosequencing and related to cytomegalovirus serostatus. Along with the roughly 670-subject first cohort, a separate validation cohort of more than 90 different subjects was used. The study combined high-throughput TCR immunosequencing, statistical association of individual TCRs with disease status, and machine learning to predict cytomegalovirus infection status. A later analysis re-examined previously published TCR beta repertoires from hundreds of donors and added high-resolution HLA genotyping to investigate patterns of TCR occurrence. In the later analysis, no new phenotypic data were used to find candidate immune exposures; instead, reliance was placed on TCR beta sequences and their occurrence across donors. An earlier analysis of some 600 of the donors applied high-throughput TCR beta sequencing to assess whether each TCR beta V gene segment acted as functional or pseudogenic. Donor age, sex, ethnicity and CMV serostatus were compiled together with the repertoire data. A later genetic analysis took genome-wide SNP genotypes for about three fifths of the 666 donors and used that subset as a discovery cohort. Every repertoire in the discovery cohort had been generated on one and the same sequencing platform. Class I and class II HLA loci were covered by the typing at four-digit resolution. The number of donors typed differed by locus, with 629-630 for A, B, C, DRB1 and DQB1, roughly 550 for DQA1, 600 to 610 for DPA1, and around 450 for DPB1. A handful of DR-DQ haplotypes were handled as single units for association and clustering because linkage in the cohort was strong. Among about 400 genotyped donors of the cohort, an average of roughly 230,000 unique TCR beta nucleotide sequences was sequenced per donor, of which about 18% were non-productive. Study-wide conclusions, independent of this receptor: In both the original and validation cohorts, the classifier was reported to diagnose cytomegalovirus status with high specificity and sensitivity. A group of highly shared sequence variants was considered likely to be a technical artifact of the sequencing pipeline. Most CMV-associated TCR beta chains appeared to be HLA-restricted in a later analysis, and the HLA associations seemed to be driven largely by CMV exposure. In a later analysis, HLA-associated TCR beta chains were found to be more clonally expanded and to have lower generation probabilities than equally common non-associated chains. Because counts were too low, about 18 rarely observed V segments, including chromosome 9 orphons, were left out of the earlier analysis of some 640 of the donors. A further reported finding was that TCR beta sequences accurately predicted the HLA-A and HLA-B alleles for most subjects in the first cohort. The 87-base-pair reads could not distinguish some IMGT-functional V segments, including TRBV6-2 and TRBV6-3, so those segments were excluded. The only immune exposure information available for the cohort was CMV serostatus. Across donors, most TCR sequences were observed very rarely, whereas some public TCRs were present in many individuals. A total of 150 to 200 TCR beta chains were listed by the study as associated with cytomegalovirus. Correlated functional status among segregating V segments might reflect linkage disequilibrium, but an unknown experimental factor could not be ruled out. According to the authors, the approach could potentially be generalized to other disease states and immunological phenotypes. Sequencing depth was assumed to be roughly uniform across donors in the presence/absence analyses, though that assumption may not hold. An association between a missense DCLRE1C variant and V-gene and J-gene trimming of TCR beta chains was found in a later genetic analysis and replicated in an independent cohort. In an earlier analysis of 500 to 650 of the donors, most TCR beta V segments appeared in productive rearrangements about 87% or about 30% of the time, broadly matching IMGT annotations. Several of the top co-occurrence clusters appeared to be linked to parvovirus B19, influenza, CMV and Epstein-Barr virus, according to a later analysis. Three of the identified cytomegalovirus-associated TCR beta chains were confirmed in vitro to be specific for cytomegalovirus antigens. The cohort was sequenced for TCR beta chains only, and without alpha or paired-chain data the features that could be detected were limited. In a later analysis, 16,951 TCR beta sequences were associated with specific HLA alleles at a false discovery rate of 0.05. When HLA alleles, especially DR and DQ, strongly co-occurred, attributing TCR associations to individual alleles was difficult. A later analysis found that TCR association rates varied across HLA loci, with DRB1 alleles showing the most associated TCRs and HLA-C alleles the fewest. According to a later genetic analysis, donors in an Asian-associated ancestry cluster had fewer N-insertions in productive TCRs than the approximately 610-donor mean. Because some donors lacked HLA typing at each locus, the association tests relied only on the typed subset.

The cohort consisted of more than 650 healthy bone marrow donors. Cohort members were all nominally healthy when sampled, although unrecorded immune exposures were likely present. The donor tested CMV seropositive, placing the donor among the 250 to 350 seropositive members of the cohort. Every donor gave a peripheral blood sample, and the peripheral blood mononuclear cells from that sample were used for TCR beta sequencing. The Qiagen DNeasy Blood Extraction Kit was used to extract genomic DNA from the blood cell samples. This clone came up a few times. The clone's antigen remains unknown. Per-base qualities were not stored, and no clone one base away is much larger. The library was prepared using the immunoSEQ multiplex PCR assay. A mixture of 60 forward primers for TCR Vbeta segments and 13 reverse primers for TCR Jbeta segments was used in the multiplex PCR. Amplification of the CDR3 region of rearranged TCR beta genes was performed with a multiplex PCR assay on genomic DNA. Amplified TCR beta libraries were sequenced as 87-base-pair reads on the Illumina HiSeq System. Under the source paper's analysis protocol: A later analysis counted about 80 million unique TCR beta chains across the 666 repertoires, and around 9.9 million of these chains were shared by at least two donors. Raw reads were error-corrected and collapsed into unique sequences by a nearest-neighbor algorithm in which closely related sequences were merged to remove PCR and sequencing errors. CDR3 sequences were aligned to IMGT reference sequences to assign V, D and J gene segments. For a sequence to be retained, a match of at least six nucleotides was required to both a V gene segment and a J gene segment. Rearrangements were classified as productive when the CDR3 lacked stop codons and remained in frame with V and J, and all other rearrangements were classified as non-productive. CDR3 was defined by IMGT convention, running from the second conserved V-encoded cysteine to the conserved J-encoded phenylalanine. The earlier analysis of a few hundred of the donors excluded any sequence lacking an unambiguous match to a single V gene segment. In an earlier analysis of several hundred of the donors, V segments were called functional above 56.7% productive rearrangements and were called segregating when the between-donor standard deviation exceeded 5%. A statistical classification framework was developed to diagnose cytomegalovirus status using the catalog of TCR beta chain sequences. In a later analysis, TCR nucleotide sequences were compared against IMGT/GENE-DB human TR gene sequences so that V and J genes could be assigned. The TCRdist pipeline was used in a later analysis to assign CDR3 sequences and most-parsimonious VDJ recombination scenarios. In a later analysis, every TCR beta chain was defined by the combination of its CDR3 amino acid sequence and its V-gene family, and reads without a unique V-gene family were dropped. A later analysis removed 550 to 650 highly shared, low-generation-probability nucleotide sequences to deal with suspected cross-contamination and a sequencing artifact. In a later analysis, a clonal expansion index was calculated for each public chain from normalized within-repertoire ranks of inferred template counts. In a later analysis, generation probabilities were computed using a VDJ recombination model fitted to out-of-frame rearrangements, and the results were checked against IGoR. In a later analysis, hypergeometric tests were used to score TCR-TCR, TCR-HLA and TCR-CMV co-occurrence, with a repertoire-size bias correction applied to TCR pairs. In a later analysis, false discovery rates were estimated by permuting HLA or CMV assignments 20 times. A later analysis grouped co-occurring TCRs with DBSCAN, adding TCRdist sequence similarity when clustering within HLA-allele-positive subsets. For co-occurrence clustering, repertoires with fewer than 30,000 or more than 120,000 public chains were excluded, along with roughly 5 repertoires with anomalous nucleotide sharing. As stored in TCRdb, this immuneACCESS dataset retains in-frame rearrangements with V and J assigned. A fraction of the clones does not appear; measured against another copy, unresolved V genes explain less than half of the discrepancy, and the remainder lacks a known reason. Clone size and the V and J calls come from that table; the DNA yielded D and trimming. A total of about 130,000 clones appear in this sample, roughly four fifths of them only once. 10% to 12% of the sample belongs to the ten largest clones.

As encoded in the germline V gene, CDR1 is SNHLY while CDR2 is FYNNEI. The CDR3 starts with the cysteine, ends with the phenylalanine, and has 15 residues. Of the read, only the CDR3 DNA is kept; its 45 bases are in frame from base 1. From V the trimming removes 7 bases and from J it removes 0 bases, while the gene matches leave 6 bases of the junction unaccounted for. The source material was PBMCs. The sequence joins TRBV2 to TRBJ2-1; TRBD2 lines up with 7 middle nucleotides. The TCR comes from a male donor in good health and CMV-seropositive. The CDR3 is CASKSLASSYNEQFF. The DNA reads TGTGCCAGCAAATCACTAGCGTCCTCCTACAATGAGCAGTTCTTC.